This T cell receptor beta chain was identified during a study of T cells in Graves' hyperthyroidism and ophthalmopathy. The wider study: At initial diagnosis, before any treatment had begun, peripheral blood was obtained.

RNA transcripts were the template for amplifying TCR beta CDR3 regions. Initially, a first-round RT-PCR of the TCR CDR3 employed the HTBI primer set. TCRdb re-called the multiplex PCR reads through MiXCR, storing one row per CDR3 protein. The sample lists nearly 600,000 distinct CDR3 sequences, 14% seen once, with roughly 6.9% in the top ten. The CDR3 totals 12 residues. V was clipped by 4 bases and J by 4 bases, with 8 bases between them. Germline V gene lookup returns CDR1 SGHRS and CDR2 YFSETQ. Fresh peripheral blood, roughly 10 ml of it, supplied the PBMCs. This clonotype occurred many times. The sample taken for sequencing was blood. This TCR came from a woman between 18 and 29 years old with Graves' ophthalmopathy. The chain couples TRBV5-1 to TRBJ1-2; D remains ambiguous. Here the CDR3 reads CASSVGVYGYTF. Written as DNA, the CDR3 is TGCGCCAGCAGCGTCGGGGTCTATGGCTACACCTTC.